One sample yielded the 9 T cell receptor beta chains listed below, sequenced in a study of T cell changes during pregnancy in multiple sclerosis (dated by TCRdb to between 2018 and 2021). To prepare the library, the immunoSEQ multiplex PCR assay was applied. TCRdb re-hosts the immuneACCESS table, in-frame sequences only. Its copies lack some clones; in the studies checked, an unresolved V gene accounts for under half of them, and the cause for the rest is not known. The table for this sample lists tens of thousands of clones; about 89% of them were counted only once. Together, the top ten hold 3.5% of the sample. The specimen was PBMCs, collected in the first trimester of pregnancy. The receptors come from a female donor in good health, serving as a control in a pregnancy study. Some clones in this sample may be carry-over from other donors' samples.

The chain's CDR3 is CATSRDKDRDTGELFF. CDR3 DNA sequence: TGTGCCACCAGCAGAGATAAGGACAGGGACACCGGGGAGCTGTTTTTT. The chain links TRBV15 to TRBJ2-2; TRBD1 agrees at 8 bases. The CDR3 spans 16 residues. The J segment lost 3 bases and the V segment lost 0 bases, leaving 3 bases of the junction unmatched. Looked up from germline, CDR1 is LNHNV and CDR2 is YYDKDF (reference sequence).

In its sample, this clone was seen a few times. The V gene is TRBV28, the J gene TRBJ2-1; 9 bases fit TRBD1. This CDR3 contains 12 residues. Germline V gives CDR1 MDHEN, CDR2 SYDVKM. Trimming removed 2 bases from V and 13 bases from J; junction bases left unmatched: 3. Here the CDR3 DNA reads TGTGCCAGCAGTTTAACAGGGGGCGACCAGTTCTTC. Its translation: CASSLTGGDQFF.

This clone was found once. The gene calls are TRBV5-1 and TRBJ2-7; 7 bases line up with TRBD2. CDR3 length: 15 residues. Germline V gene sequence: CDR1 SGHRS, CDR2 YFSETQ. The J segment lost 3 bases and the V segment lost 4 bases, leaving 10 bases of the junction unmatched. CDR3 in DNA: TGCGCCAGCAGCCCACTCACGGGCGGGGGCTACGAGCAGTACTTC. It is translated as CASSPLTGGGYEQYF.

In the case of this clone: The conserved closing phenylalanine or tryptophan is absent in this CDR3, likely reflecting a read error. The limits of the CDR3 on the DNA are not certain, so only TCRdb's listed CDR3 is given. V usage is TRBV19 and J usage is TRBJ1-2. The length of the CDR3 is 8 amino acids, counting both ends. Looked up from germline, CDR1 is LNHDA and CDR2 is SQIVND (reference sequence). The CDR3 reads CARGRGGN.

The chain combines TRBV4-3 with TRBJ2-7; a weak D match, TRBD2 (5 bases). Trimming removed 0 bases from V and 5 bases from J, with 17 bases in between. CDR3 size: 16 residues. Germline loops: CDR1 LGHNA, CDR2 YSLEER. Here the CDR3 DNA reads TGCGCCAGCAGCCAAGAGCTCCTCCGACTCGGGGACGAGCAGTACTTC. Translating it yields CASSQELLRLGDEQYF.

The chain uses TRBV7-9 and TRBJ2-4; tentatively, D is TRBD2 (5 bases). Trimming cost V 0 bases and J 11 bases, with 11 bases left between them. In germline, CDR1 is SEHNR, CDR2 FQNEAQ (reference sequence). The CDR3 extends over 13 amino acids. This chain's CDR3 is CASSLAVGGLQYF. In nucleotides, the CDR3 is TGTGCCAGCAGCTTAGCCGTCGGAGGCCTTCAGTACTTC.

This chain joins TRBV6-6 and TRBJ2-5; 11 nucleotides line up with TRBD1. The CDR3 contains 15 residues. Germline CDR1 is MNHNY and CDR2 is SVGAGI (reference sequence). V shed 4 bases and J 5 bases; nucleotides not matched to a gene: 6. For the CDR3, the DNA is TGTGCCAGCAGTTTTCCGGGACAGGGGGTTGAGACCCAGTACTTC. Its translation: CASSFPGQGVETQYF.

This chain links TRBV7-9 with TRBJ2-7, with TRBD1 identical over 11 bases. The CDR3 totals 15 residues. In germline, CDR1 is SEHNR, CDR2 FQNEAQ (reference sequence). The V gene end was trimmed by 6 bases and the J gene end by 2 bases; junction bases not matched to a gene: 6. The CDR3 loop reads CASSRGQGGTYEQYF. The CDR3 region has the DNA TGTGCCAGCAGTCGGGGACAGGGGGGAACCTACGAGCAGTACTTC.

This rearrangement joins TRBV14 to TRBJ2-3, with a tentative D call TRBD2 (5 bases). V lost 4 bases and J lost 6, with 17 bases in between. This CDR3 has 15 residues. Germline V gives CDR1 SGHDN, CDR2 FVKESK. The CDR3 is CASSPSWRLTDTQYF. CDR3 nucleotides: TGTGCCAGCAGCCCATCCTGGAGGCTCACGGATACGCAGTATTTT.